This T cell receptor beta chain was retrieved from a study of cytomegalovirus exposure and HLA in healthy donors. PCR amplification relied on 60 Vbeta primers (plus 13 Jbeta primers). Method: immunoSEQ multiplex PCR; TCRdb's copy keeps in-frame clones and lacks some. The repertoire holds more than 150,000 clones, with around 76% as singletons. The CDR3 loop spans 14 amino acids. V dropped 5 bases and J dropped 6 bases, with 14 bases sitting between them. CDR1 is SGHNT and CDR2 is YENEEA in the germline V gene. This chain links TRBV11-3 with TRBJ1-3; D is ambiguous. This receptor was taken from a man aged 40-55 years in good health and CMV-seronegative. Sequencing was done on a sample of PBMCs. CDR3 DNA sequence: TGTGCCAGCAGCCTGTCCGGACTGTCAAACACCATATATTTT. It encodes CASSLSGLSNTIYF.